This TCR beta chain was found in a study of T-cell memory formation after mild COVID-19. About the study: Clustering of TCRs was largely donor specific.

The germline V gene encodes CDR1 SGHTA and CDR2 FQGNSA. This CDR3 region has 13 residues. The V end was cut by 2 bases, the J end by 3 bases, with 5 bases between. TCRdb independently ran MiXCR on the 5' RACE reads; one entry per CDR3 protein. The data contain 280,000 or so distinct CDR3 sequences, around 8% of them singletons. The sample holds many counts of this clonotype. The TCR was taken from a man younger than 35 who had mild COVID-19 (a few samples of this study predate the infection). Cell type and time point are not known. The chain couples TRBV7-2 to TRBJ1-5; D not resolved. Sequenced material: PBMCs or a T cell subset sorted from them (not recorded which). The CDR3 reads CASSLYPNQPQHF. In nucleotides, the CDR3 is TGTGCCAGCAGCTTATACCCCAATCAGCCCCAGCATTTT.